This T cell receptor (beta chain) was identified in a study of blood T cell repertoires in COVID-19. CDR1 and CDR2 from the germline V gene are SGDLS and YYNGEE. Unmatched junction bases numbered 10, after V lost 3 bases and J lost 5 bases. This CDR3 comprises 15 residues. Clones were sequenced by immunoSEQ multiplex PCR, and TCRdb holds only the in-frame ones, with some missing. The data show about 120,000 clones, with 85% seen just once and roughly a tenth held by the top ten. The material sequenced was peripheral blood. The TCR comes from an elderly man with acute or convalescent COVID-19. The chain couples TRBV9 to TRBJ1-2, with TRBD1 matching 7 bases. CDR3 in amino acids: CASSAREGARYGYTF. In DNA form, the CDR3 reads TGTGCCAGCAGCGCCCGCGAGGGGGCGCGGTATGGCTACACCTTC. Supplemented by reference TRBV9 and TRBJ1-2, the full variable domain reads DSGVTQTPKHLITATGQRVTLRCSPRSGDLSVYWYQQSLDQGLQFLIQYYNGEERAKGNILERFSAQQFPDLHSELNLSSLELGDSALYFCASSAREGARYGYTFGSGTRLTVV.